The 21 T cell receptor beta chains given below trace back to one sample, sequenced in a study of Ad26.COV2.S vaccination and SARS-CoV-2 variants (dated by TCRdb to the early 2020s). Receptor libraries were prepared by the immunoSEQ multiplex PCR assay. The immuneACCESS repertoire file appears here via TCRdb, limited to in-frame rearrangements. These files lack a portion of the clones; in checked studies, under half of the deficit traces to unresolved V genes, and the cause of the others is not known. The sample yields roughly 420,000 clones; around 89% were counted once. About 4% of the sample lies in the top ten. The intended sense of this specimen's treatment or condition label: roughly 19 received Ad26.COV2.S at low or high dose, single or two shots; 5 received placebo; per-sample allocation not given. Repertoires of vaccine and placebo recipients were sequenced from samples collected on day 63 after the first injection.

The material was peripheral blood, obtained in a trial of Ad26.COV2.S vaccine versus placebo. The receptors here all came from a person aged 18 to 59 who received the Ad26.COV2.S COVID-19 vaccine or a placebo.

V is TRBV29-1 and J is TRBJ2-7; TRBD1 aligns across 7 bases. CDR3 size: 14 residues. With 0 bases clipped from V and 0 bases from J, the junction kept 2 bases outside the gene matches. Looked up from germline, CDR1 is SQVTM and CDR2 is ANQGSEA. DNA of the CDR3: TGCAGCGTTGAAGAGACAGGGACCTCCTACGAGCAGTACTTC. This sequence encodes CSVEETGTSYEQYF.

The V and J genes are TRBV5-8 and TRBJ1-5; 9 bases align to TRBD1. V was clipped by 3 bases and J by 5 bases; unmatched bases: 6. This CDR3 comprises 15 residues. The germline CDR1 and CDR2 sequences are SGHTS and YDEGEE. In DNA, the CDR3 is TGTGCCAGCAGCTCCGGGACAGGGTGGGATCAGCCCCAGCATTTT. Encoded protein: CASSSGTGWDQPQHF.

The chain couples TRBV5-1 to TRBJ1-2; D is undetermined. Germline V gives CDR1 SGHRS, CDR2 YFSETQ. V gave up 3 bases and J gave up 0 bases, with 12 bases separating them. The CDR3 extends over 15 amino acids. In DNA, the CDR3 is TGCGCCAGCAGCTGGCGTGGGGAAGCTAACTATGGCTACACCTTC. Amino acids: CASSWRGEANYGYTF. Supplemented by reference TRBV5-1 and TRBJ1-2, the full variable domain reads KAGVTQTPRYLIKTRGQQVTLSCSPISGHRSVSWYQQTPGQGLQFLFEYFSETQRNKGNFPGRFSGRQFSNSRSEMNVSTLELGDSALYLCASSWRGEANYGYTFGSGTRLTVV.

This chain joins TRBV6-5 and TRBJ1-5; D gene uncertain. V was cut by 6 bases and J by 4 bases, with 13 bases left in between. Looked up from germline, CDR1 is MNHEY and CDR2 is SVGAGI. CDR3 length: 14 residues. DNA of the CDR3: TGTGCCAGCAGGTCGGGTGTCCCAAATCAGCCCCAGCATTTT. Its translation is CASRSGVPNQPQHF.

The chain has TRBV2 and TRBJ1-3; 7 bases map to TRBD1. The CDR3 has 19 amino acids. The V gene end was trimmed by 4 bases and the J gene end by 0 bases; junction bases not matched to a gene: 15. Germline-derived CDR1 and CDR2 are SNHLY and FYNNEI. The CDR3 DNA sequence: TGTGCCAGCAGTGGACGGGGTAGGGGGCTTGGATCCTCTGGAAACACCATATATTTT. Its translation: CASSGRGRGLGSSGNTIYF. The full variable domain, completed using reference TRBV2 and TRBJ1-3, is EPEVTQTPSHQVTQMGQEVILRCVPISNHLYFYWYRQILGQKVEFLVSFYNNEISEKSEIFDDQFSVERPDGSNFTLKIRSTKLEDSAMYFCASSGRGRGLGSSGNTIYFGEGSWLTVV.

V and J are TRBV7-9 and TRBJ1-5; D is possibly TRBD1 (6 bases). The CDR3 sequence is 15 residues long. The V end was cut by 4 bases, the J end by 0 bases, with 10 bases between. The germline V gene has CDR1 SEHNR and CDR2 FQNEAQ (reference sequence). CDR3 in amino acids: CASSSDSYSNQPQHF. CDR3 DNA sequence: TGTGCCAGCAGCTCGGACAGCTATAGCAATCAGCCCCAGCATTTT.

The chain couples TRBV27 to TRBJ2-3; 12 nucleotides line up with TRBD2. The V gene's germline CDR1 is MNHEY and CDR2 SMNVEV (reference sequence). The V segment lost 5 bases and the J segment 5 bases; nucleotides outside the gene matches: 11. The CDR3 contains 17 residues. The CDR3, as DNA: TGTGCCAGCAGTCCACCCCTAGCGGGGGGGCCGAGAGATACGCAGTATTTT. Protein product: CASSPPLAGGPRDTQYF.

This clone appeared a single time. The chain combines TRBV6-5 with TRBJ2-2, with D possibly being TRBD1 (6 bases). V gave up 8 bases and J gave up 0 bases, with 10 bases separating them. This CDR3 contains 14 residues. CDR1 is MNHEY, CDR2 SVGAGI, per germline. DNA for the CDR3: TGTGCCAGCCGAGGACAGACGAACACCGGGGAGCTGTTTTTT. Encoded protein: CASRGQTNTGELFF.

This clone has only a few counts. The chain combines TRBV5-1 with TRBJ2-7; 7 nucleotides match TRBD1. V dropped 4 bases and J dropped 3; count of bases not matched to a gene: 4. The CDR3 sequence is 13 residues long. Germline CDR1 reads SGHRS; CDR2 reads YFSETQ. The CDR3 is CASSLQGNYEQYF. DNA for the CDR3: TGCGCCAGCAGCCTACAGGGGAACTACGAGCAGTACTTC.

The CDR3 loop is CASSPPGPIYGYTF. CDR3 DNA sequence: TGTGCCAGCTCACCGCCCGGGCCCATCTATGGCTACACCTTC. This chain joins TRBV18 and TRBJ1-2; D is unresolved. CDR3 length: 14 residues. CDR1 is KGHSH and CDR2 is LQKENI in the germline V gene. Trimming cost V 3 bases and J 4 bases, with 12 bases left between them.

The J gene is TRBJ1-5, the V gene TRBV19, with no clear D. The V gene lost 3 bases and the J gene lost 2 bases, with 8 bases spanning the gap. The germline gives CDR1 LNHDA, CDR2 SQIVND (reference sequence). CDR3 length: 14 amino acids. In nucleotides, the CDR3 is TGTGCCAGTAGTATTGATCAGGGCAATCAGCCCCAGCATTTT. This translates into CASSIDQGNQPQHF.

The V call is TRBV6-6, the J call TRBJ1-5; D is unresolved. The CDR3 sequence is 12 residues long. In germline, CDR1 is MNHNY, CDR2 SVGAGI (reference sequence). V lost 6 bases and J lost 1, with 4 bases in between. This chain's CDR3 is CASRESNQPQHF. In DNA, the CDR3 is TGTGCCAGCAGGGAGAGCAATCAGCCCCAGCATTTT.

The CDR3 DNA follows: TGTGCCAGCAGTTCAAGGCCGGATTCACCCCTCCACTTT. The encoded protein is CASSSRPDSPLHF. This chain connects TRBV27 to TRBJ1-6; D ambiguous. This CDR3 spans 13 amino acids. Trimming pared 4 bases from V and 8 bases from J, leaving 9 bases between. Per the germline V gene, CDR1 is MNHEY and CDR2 is SMNVEV (reference sequence).

V usage is TRBV7-6 and J usage is TRBJ2-1, with TRBD1 identical over 12 bases. CDR3 length: 15 residues. The ends lost 5 bases at V and 5 bases at J; junction bases unmatched: 4. The germline CDR1 and CDR2 sequences are SGHVS and FNYEAQ. CDR3 amino acids: CASSAGDRGHNEQFF. The CDR3, as DNA: TGTGCCAGCAGCGCCGGGGACAGGGGGCACAATGAGCAGTTCTTC.

The chain carries TRBV28 and TRBJ1-2, with D possibly TRBD1 on 6 matching bases. Trimming shortened V by 4 bases and J by 5 bases, and 17 bases separated the two germline ends. The CDR3 totals 15 residues. Germline V gene sequence: CDR1 MDHEN, CDR2 SYDVKM. The CDR3 DNA reads TGTGCCAGCAGTTCCCCAAGGACAGCGGTATATGGCTACACCTTC. Its translation is CASSSPRTAVYGYTF.

The chain recombines TRBV5-4 with TRBJ1-2; 9 bases match TRBD1. Germline V CDR1 and CDR2: SGHNT, YYREEE (reference sequence). The CDR3 spans 15 residues. Trimming at V came to 4 bases and at J to 4 bases, leaving 8 bases not matched to a gene. The CDR3: CASSLRTGAIYGYTF. The CDR3 DNA reads TGTGCCAGCAGCCTAAGGACAGGGGCAATCTATGGCTACACCTTC. The whole variable domain, filled in from reference TRBV5-4 and TRBJ1-2, reads ETGVTQSPTHLIKTRGQQVTLRCSSQSGHNTVSWYQQALGQGPQFIFQYYREEENGRGNFPPRFSGLQFPNYSSELNVNALELDDSALYLCASSLRTGAIYGYTFGSGTRLTVV.

This clone was found once. The genes are TRBV23-1 and TRBJ2-3; D is unclear. TRBV23-1 has ORF status, its function being uncertain. The CDR3 contains 14 residues. V was clipped by 4 bases and J by 2 bases, with 10 bases between them. The CDR3 sequence is CASSPTRYTDTQYF. The CDR3 region has the DNA TGCGCCAGCAGTCCGACGAGGTACACAGATACGCAGTATTTT.

The chain has TRBV6-5 and TRBJ2-5; TRBD1 matches 7 bases. This CDR3 has 15 residues. J was trimmed by 4 bases and V by 7 bases; bases with no gene match: 12. Germline V lookup: CDR1 MNHEY, CDR2 SVGAGI. CDR3 sequence reads: CASTPGQRDSETQYF. The CDR3 DNA reads as TGTGCCAGCACCCCGGGACAGAGGGATTCAGAGACCCAGTACTTC.

The chain joins TRBV5-1 to TRBJ2-5, with no clear D. The ends were cut back, 4 bases at V and 3 bases at J, with 10 bases in the middle. The CDR3 consists of 13 residues. Germline loops: CDR1 SGHRS, CDR2 YFSETQ. CDR3 sequence reads: CASSRMPEETQYF. As DNA, the CDR3 is TGCGCCAGCAGCAGGATGCCCGAAGAGACCCAGTACTTC.

A remark on this clone: The sample has other DNA sequences that encode this CDR3 too. The V call is TRBV6-5, the J call TRBJ1-5; TRBD1 is a possible D gene (6 bases). Trimming removed 6 bases from V and 2 bases from J, with 11 bases in between. Germline-derived CDR1 and CDR2 are MNHEY and SVGAGI. The CDR3 length is 14 residues. The CDR3 loop reads CASSYRDGNQPQHF. The CDR3 DNA reads as TGTGCCAGCAGCTACAGGGATGGCAATCAGCCCCAGCATTTT.

The rearrangement joins TRBV28 to TRBJ2-1; D is unclear. Trimming stripped 8 bases from V and 4 bases from J, with 6 bases between. The CDR3 runs to 11 residues. The germline V gene encodes CDR1 MDHEN and CDR2 SYDVKM. The CDR3 nucleotides read TGTGCCAGCGGTACGTACAATGAGCAGTTCTTC. It is translated as CASGTYNEQFF.